Listed here is a single T cell receptor beta chain. The antigen is undetermined. The sample belongs to a study of T cell responses to AZD1222 COVID-19 vaccine. Study information: The analysis combined second doses at about 4 or about 12 weeks.

General observations from the study: The reported proportion of spike-specific TCRs targeting unmutated variant regions was nearly half. The donor group comprised mostly white British people and more females; the analysis possibly underestimated clonal diversity. Across spike, vaccine-associated CD4 TCRs were found, dominant at 160-218 and 743-854.

The J segment lost 10 bases and the V segment lost 1 base, leaving 11 bases of the junction unmatched. This CDR3 is built from 16 residues. The germline gives CDR1 SGHNT, CDR2 YENEEA. Sequencing used immunoSEQ multiplex PCR; TCRdb keeps in-frame clones, though not all of them. The sample consists of about 150,000 clones, approximately 90% of them appearing once. This chain joins TRBV11-3 and TRBJ2-1; 9 nucleotides match TRBD2. Sequenced here: peripheral blood, sampled on day 0 of AZD1222 vaccination. The clonotype was recovered from an adult in good health. The CDR3 spells CASSLGASGNQEEQFF. The CDR3 bases are TGTGCCAGCAGCTTAGGGGCTAGCGGGAACCAGGAGGAGCAGTTCTTC.